The clone carrying this TCR beta chain was observed once. Antigen: not known. This sample is drawn from a study of cytomegalovirus exposure and HLA in healthy donors. Notes on the study in general: A classifier reportedly called cytomegalovirus status with high sensitivity and specificity.

The donors belonged to the roughly 110-subject validation cohort, separate from the 666-subject first cohort. Per germline, CDR1 LNHNV and CDR2 YYDKDF (reference sequence). The length of the CDR3 is 15 residues. The germline V and J ends were trimmed by 1 base and 0 bases, with 9 bases remaining between them. The assay was immunoSEQ multiplex PCR, and TCRdb's table has in-frame clones only and misses some. The table shows about 160,000 clones, with around 85% occurring only once. The specimen sequenced was PBMCs. The clonotype originates from a man younger than 45 in good health and CMV-seropositive. The chain carries TRBV15 and TRBJ1-1, with D possibly matching TRBD1 (5 bases). CDR3: CATSRGGGLNTEAFF. The DNA for the CDR3 is TGTGCCACCAGCAGAGGGGGCGGATTGAACACTGAAGCTTTCTTT.